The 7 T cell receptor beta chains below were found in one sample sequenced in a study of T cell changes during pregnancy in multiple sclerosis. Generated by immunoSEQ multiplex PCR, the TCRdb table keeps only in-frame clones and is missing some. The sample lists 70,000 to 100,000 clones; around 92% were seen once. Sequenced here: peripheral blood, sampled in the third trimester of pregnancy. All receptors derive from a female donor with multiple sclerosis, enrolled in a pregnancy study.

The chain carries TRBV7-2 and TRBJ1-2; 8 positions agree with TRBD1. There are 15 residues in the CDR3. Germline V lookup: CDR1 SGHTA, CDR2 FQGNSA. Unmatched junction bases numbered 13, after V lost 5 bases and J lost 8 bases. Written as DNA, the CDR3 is TGTGCCAGCAGCCTACAACCAACTTCAGGGGGCGGCTACACCTTC. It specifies CASSLQPTSGGGYTF. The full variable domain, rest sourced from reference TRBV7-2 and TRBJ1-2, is GAGVSQSPSNKVTEKGKDVELRCDPISGHTALYWYRQSLGQGLEFLIYFQGNSAPDKSGLPSDRFSAERTGGSVSTLTIQRTQQEDSAVYLCASSLQPTSGGGYTFGSGTRLTVV.

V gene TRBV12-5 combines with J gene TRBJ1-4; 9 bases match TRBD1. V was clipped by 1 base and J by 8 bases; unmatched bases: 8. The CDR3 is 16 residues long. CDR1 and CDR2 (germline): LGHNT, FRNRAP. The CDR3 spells CASGLDGQGRWEKLFF. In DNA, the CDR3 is TGTGCTAGTGGTTTGGACGGACAGGGGCGGTGGGAAAAACTGTTTTTT.

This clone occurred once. The CDR3 region is CASTSWTGVAGELFF. The CDR3 region has the DNA TGTGCCAGCACCTCTTGGACAGGGGTGGCCGGGGAGCTGTTTTTT. The chain recombines TRBV9 with TRBJ2-2; 9 bases are shared with TRBD1. Germline trimming cut 6 bases from V and 6 bases from J; bases unmatched to any gene: 9. The CDR3 runs to 15 residues. Germline V gene sequence: CDR1 SGDLS, CDR2 YYNGEE.

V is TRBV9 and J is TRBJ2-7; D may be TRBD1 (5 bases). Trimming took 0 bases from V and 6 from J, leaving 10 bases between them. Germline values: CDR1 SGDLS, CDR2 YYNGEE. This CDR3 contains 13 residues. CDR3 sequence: CASSVAWGGEQYF. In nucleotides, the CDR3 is TGTGCCAGCAGCGTAGCATGGGGCGGCGAGCAGTACTTC.

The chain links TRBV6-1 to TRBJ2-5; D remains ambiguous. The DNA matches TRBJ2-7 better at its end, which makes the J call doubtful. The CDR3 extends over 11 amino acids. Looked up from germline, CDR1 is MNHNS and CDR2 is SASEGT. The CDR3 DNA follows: TGTGCCGCGACCGACTCCTACGAGCAGTACTTC. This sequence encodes CAATDSYEQYF.

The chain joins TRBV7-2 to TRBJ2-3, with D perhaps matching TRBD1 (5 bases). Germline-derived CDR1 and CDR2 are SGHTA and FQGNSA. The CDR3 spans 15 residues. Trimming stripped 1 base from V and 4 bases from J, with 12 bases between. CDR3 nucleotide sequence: TGTGCCAGCAGCTTAGAGGGTAGGGGCTCAGATACGCAGTATTTT. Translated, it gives CASSLEGRGSDTQYF. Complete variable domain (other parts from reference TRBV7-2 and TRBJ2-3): GAGVSQSPSNKVTEKGKDVELRCDPISGHTALYWYRQSLGQGLEFLIYFQGNSAPDKSGLPSDRFSAERTGGSVSTLTIQRTQQEDSAVYLCASSLEGRGSDTQYFGPGTRLTVL.

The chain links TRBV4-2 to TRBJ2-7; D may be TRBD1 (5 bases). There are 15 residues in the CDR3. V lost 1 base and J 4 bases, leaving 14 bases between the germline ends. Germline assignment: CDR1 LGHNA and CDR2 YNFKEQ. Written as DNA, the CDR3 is TGTGCCAGCAGCCAAGGGAAACAGGCCGCTTACGAGCAGTACTTC. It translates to CASSQGKQAAYEQYF.